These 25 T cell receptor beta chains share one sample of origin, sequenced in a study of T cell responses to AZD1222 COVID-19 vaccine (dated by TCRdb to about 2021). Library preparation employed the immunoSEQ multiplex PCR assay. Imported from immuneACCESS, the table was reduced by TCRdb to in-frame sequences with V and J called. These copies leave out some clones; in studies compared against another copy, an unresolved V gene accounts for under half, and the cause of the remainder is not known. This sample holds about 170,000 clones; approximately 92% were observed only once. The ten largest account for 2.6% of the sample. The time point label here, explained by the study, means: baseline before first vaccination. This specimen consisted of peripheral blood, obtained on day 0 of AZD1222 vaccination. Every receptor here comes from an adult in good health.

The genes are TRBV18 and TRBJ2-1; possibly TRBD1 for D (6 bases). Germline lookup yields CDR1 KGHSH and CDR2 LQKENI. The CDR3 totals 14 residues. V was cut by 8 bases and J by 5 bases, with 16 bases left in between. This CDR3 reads CASPQEDRNNEQFF. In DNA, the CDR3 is TGTGCCAGCCCACAAGAGGACAGAAACAATGAGCAGTTCTTC.

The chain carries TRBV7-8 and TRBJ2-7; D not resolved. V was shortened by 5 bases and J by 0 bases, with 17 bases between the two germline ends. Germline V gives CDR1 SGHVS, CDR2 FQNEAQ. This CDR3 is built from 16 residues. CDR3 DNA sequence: TGTGCCAGCAGCGGCAATCGGAAGCGTGGCTCCTACGAGCAGTACTTC. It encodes CASSGNRKRGSYEQYF.

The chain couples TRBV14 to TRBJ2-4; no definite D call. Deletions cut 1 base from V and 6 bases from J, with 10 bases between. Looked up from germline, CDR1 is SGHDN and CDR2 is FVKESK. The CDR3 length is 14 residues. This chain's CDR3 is CASSQAGIGNIQYF. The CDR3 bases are TGTGCCAGCAGCCAAGCCGGTATCGGAAACATTCAGTACTTC.

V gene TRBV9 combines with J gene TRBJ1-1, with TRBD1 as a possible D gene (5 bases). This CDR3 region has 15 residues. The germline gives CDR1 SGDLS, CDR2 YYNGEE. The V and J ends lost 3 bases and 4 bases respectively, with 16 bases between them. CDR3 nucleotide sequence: TGTGCCAGCAGCGGGCGTCGGGAGAGGGGCACTGAAGCTTTCTTT. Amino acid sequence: CASSGRRERGTEAFF.

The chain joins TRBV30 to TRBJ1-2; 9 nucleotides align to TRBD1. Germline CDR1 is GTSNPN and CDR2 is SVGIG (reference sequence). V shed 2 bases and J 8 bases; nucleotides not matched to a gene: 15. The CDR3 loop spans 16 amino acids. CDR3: CAWSHRGRPGSEGYTF. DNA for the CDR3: TGTGCCTGGAGTCACAGGGGGCGCCCGGGTTCTGAGGGCTACACCTTC.

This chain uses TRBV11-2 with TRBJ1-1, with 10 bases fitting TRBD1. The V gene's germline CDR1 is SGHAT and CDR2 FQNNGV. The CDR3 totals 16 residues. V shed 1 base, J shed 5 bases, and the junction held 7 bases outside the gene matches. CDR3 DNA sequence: TGTGCCAGCAGCTTAGGGGACAGGGGCCGGAGAACTGAAGCTTTCTTT. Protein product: CASSLGDRGRRTEAFF.

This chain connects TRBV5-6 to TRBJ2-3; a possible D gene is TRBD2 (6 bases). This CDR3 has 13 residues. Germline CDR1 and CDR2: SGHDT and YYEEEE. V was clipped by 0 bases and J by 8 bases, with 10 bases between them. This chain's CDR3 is CASSLGDSATQYF. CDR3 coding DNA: TGTGCCAGCAGCTTGGGGGACTCCGCTACGCAGTATTTT. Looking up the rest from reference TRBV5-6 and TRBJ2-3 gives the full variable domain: DAGVTQSPTHLIKTRGQQVTLRCSPKSGHDTVSWYQQALGQGPQFIFQYYEEEERQRGNFPDRFSGHQFPNYSSELNVNALLLGDSALYLCASSLGDSATQYFGPGTRLTVL.

Written as DNA, the CDR3 is TGTGCCAGCAGTCCCGGGACAGGGGTCCCCAATGAGCAGTTCTTC. Encoded protein: CASSPGTGVPNEQFF. This chain links TRBV7-9 with TRBJ2-1; 10 positions match TRBD1. J gave up 6 bases and V 6 bases, and 8 bases lay outside the gene matches. The CDR3 runs to 15 residues. Germline CDR1 SEHNR, CDR2 FQNEAQ (reference sequence).

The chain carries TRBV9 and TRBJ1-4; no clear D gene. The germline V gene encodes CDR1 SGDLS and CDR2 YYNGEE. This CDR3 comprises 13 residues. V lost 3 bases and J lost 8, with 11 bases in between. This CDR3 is CASSAGGREKLFF. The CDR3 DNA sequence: TGTGCCAGCAGCGCCGGTGGGCGGGAAAAACTGTTTTTT.

The CDR3 spells CACGTSGAYEQYF. DNA for the CDR3: TGTGCCTGCGGGACTAGCGGGGCTTACGAGCAGTACTTC. The chain recombines TRBV30 with TRBJ2-7; 13 bases are shared with TRBD2. V shed 6 bases and J 4 bases; nucleotides not matched to a gene: 3. Germline lookup yields CDR1 GTSNPN and CDR2 SVGIG (reference sequence). This CDR3 comprises 13 residues. The full variable domain, with the rest looked up from reference TRBV30 and TRBJ2-7, is SQTIHQWPATLVQPVGSPLSLECTVEGTSNPNLYWYRQAAGRGLQLLFYSVGIGQISSEVPQNLSASRPQDRQFILSSKKLLLSDSGFYLCACGTSGAYEQYFGPGTRLTVT.

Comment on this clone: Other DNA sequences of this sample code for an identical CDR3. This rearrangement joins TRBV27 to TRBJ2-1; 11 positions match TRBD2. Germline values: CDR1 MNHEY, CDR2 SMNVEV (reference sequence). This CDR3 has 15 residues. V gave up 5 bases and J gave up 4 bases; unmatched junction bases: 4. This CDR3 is CASSPGTSGYNEQFF. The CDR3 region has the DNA TGTGCCAGCAGTCCAGGGACTAGCGGATACAATGAGCAGTTCTTC.

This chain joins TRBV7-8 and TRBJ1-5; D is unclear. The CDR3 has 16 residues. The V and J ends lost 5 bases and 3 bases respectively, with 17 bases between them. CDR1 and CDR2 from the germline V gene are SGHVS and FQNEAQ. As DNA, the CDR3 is TGTGCCAGCAGCCACCGCGGAGAAATCGTCAATCAGCCCCAGCATTTT. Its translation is CASSHRGEIVNQPQHF.

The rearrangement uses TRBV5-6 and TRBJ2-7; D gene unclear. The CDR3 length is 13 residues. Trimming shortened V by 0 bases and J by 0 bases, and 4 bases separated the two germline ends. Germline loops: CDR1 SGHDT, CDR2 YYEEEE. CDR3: CASSLGSSYEQYF. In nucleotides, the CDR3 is TGTGCCAGCAGCTTGGGCAGCTCCTACGAGCAGTACTTC.

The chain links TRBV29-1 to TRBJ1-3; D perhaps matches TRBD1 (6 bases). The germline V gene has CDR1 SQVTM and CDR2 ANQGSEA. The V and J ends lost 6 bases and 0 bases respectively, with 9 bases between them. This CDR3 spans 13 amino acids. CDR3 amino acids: CSVGHSSGNTIYF. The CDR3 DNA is TGCAGCGTGGGACATAGCTCTGGAAACACCATATATTTT.

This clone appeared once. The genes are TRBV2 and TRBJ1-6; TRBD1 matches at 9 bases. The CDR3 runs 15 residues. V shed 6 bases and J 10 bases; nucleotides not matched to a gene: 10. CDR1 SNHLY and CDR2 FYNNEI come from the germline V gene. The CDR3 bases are TGTGCCAGCAGAAACGAACAGGGGGCGCAATCACCCCTCCACTTT. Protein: CASRNEQGAQSPLHF. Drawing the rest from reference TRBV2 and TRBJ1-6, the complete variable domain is EPEVTQTPSHQVTQMGQEVILRCVPISNHLYFYWYRQILGQKVEFLVSFYNNEISEKSEIFDDQFSVERPDGSNFTLKIRSTKLEDSAMYFCASRNEQGAQSPLHFGNGTRLTVT.

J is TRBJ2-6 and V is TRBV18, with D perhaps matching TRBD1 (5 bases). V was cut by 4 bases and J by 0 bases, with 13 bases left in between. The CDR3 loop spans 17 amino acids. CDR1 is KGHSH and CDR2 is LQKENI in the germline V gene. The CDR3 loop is CASSLSQDLSGANVLTF. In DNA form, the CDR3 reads TGTGCCAGCTCACTATCACAGGATCTCTCTGGGGCCAACGTCCTGACTTTC.

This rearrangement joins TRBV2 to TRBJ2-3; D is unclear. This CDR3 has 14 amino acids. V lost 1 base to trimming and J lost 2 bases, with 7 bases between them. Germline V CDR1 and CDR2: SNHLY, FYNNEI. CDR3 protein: CASSEGSFTDTQYF. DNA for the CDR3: TGTGCCAGCAGTGAAGGTAGTTTCACAGATACGCAGTATTTT.

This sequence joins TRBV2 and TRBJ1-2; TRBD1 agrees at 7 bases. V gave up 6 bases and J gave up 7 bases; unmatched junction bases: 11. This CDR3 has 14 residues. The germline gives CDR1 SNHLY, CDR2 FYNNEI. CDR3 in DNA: TGTGCCAGCAGGCTTGACAGGGTGCGTGGTGGCTACACCTTC. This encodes CASRLDRVRGGYTF.

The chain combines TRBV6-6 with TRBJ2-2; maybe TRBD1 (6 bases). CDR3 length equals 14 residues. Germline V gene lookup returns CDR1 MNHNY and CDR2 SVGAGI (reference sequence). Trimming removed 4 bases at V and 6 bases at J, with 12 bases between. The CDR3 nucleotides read TGTGCCAGCAGTTTAGGGGGTAGGGCCGGGGAGCTGTTTTTT. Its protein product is CASSLGGRAGELFF.

The CDR3 DNA sequence: TGTGCCAGCAGCCTCAGGGGGCGCCGATTTGACACTGAAGCTTTCTTT. Its protein is CASSLRGRRFDTEAFF. This sequence joins TRBV7-9 and TRBJ1-1; TRBD1 matches at 8 bases. Losses at the gene ends were 5 bases for V and 3 bases for J; bases not matched to a gene: 11. This CDR3 has 16 residues. Germline-derived CDR1 and CDR2 are SEHNR and FQNEAQ (reference sequence).

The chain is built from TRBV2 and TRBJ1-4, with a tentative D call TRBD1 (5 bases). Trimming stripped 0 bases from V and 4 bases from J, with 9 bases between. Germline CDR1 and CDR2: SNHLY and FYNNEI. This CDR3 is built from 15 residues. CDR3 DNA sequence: TGTGCCAGCAGTGAAGCGGGACTCTTTAATGAAAAACTGTTTTTT. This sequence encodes CASSEAGLFNEKLFF.

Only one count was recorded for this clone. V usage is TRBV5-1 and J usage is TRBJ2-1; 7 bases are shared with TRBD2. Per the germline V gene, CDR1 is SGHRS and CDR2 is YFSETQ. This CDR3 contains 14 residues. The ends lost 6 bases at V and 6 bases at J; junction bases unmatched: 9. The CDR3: CASIEAGGSNEQFF. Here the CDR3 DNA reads TGCGCCAGCATTGAGGCGGGCGGGAGCAATGAGCAGTTCTTC.

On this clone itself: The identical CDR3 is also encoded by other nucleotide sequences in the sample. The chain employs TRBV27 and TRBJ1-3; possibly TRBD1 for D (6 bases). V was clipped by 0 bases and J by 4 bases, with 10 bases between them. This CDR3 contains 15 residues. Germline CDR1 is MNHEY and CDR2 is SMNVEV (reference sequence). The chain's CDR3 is CASSLSRGAGNTIYF. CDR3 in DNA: TGTGCCAGCAGTTTATCTCGGGGGGCAGGAAACACCATATATTTT.

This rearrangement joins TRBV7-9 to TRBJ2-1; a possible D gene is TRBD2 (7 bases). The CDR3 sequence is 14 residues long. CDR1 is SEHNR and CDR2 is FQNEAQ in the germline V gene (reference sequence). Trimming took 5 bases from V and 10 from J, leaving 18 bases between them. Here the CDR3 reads CASSGRGEWMEQFF. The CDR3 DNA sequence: TGTGCCAGCAGCGGGAGGGGGGAATGGATGGAGCAGTTCTTC.

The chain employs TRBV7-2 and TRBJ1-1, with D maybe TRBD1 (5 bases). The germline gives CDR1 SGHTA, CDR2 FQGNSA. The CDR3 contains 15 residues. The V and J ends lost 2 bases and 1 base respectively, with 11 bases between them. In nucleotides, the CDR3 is TGTGCCAGCAGCTTACAGGGTTCTCGGAACACTGAAGCTTTCTTT. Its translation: CASSLQGSRNTEAFF.